The TCR beta chain under discussion was sequenced for a study of blood T cell repertoires in COVID-19. Whole-study context: Sites across the United States, Italy and Spain contributed samples from acute and convalescent COVID-19. In each case, the material was cDNA or gDNA derived from T cells, B-cell-depleted T cells, or PBMCs.

Per the study methods: Reference gene primers were amplified, and this amplification served to estimate nucleated cell counts. Generated by immunoSEQ multiplex PCR, the TCRdb table keeps only in-frame clones and is missing some. V, J and clone size were drawn from that table, and D and trimming were deduced from the DNA. The table has approximately 240,000 clones, about 85% seen once. CDR3 length equals 15 residues. Trimming removed 6 bases from V and 3 bases from J; junction bases left unmatched: 6. Germline CDR1 is SQVTM and CDR2 is ANQGSEA. The TCR was taken from a woman aged 18-29 years who had recovered from COVID-19. This chain connects TRBV29-1 to TRBJ2-1; TRBD2 agrees at 12 bases. Sequenced material: peripheral blood. The CDR3 DNA reads as TGCAGCGTAGCCGGGACTAGCGGGTTCTACAATGAGCAGTTCTTC. It specifies CSVAGTSGFYNEQFF.